This TCR beta chain stems from a study of blood T cell repertoires in COVID-19. The overall study: Acute-phase and convalescent COVID-19 samples originated in the United States, Italy and Spain. Sources were T cells, B-cell-depleted T cells, or PBMCs; the material itself was cDNA or gDNA.

Original methodology: Reference gene primers were amplified, and this amplification served to estimate nucleated cell counts. Repertoires were generated with immunoSEQ multiplex PCR, while TCRdb's copy carries only in-frame clones and drops some. V, J and clone size reflect that table, while D and trimming were determined from the DNA. The data contain 250,000 to 350,000 clones, approximately 86% of them singletons. The CDR3 is 14 amino acids. This chain uses TRBV12-2 with TRBJ1-4; the table calls TRBD1, which could not be checked here. TRBV12-2 is reported as a pseudogene. This sequence originates from a woman in her fifties or sixties with active or convalescent COVID-19. Source material: peripheral blood. DNA of the CDR3: TGTGCAAGAGCTGAGCCAATAACAGGGGAAAAACTGTTTTTT. This sequence encodes CARAEPITGEKLFF.